This T cell receptor beta chain was sequenced during a study of blood T cells in healthy people across ages. Study as a whole: Template-switching capture recovered about one barcoded beta molecule per two T cells.

CDR1 is SQVTM and CDR2 is ANQGSEA in the germline V gene. With V trimmed by 6 bases and J by 6 bases, 4 bases remained unmatched. The CDR3 is made up of 12 amino acids. Staff drew around 10 milliliters of peripheral blood from each donor. A second PCR of about 7 to 12 cycles used a sample-barcoded 5' primer and a J-beta primer mix. Unique molecular identifiers of 12 random nucleotides labeled each cDNA. TCRdb itself ran the 5' RACE reads through MiXCR, one entry per CDR3 protein. The sample shows 1.5 million to 2 million distinct CDR3 sequences, roughly 27% of them seen only once. The table lists this clonotype with many counts.

The sequenced sample was blood. The chain joins TRBV29-1 to TRBJ2-7, with 11 bases aligning to TRBD2. This receptor was taken from a woman younger than 45 in good health. The CDR3 sequence: CSVSGTSGEQYF. Written as DNA, the CDR3 is TGCAGCGTCTCCGGGACTAGCGGCGAGCAGTACTTC.